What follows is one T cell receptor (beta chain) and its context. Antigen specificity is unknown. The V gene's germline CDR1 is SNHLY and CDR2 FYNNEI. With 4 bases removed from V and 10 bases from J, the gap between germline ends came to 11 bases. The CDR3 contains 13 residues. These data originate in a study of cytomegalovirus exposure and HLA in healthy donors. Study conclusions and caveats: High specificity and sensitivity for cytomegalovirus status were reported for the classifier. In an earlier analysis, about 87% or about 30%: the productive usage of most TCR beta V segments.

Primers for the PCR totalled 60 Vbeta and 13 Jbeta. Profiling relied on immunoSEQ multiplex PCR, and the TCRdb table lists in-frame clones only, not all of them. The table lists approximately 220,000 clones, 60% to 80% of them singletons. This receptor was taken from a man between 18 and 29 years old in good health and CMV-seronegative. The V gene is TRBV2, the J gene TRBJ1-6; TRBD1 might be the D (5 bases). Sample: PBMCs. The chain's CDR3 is CASSARGDSPLHF. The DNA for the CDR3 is TGTGCCAGCAGTGCAAGGGGTGACTCACCCCTCCACTTT. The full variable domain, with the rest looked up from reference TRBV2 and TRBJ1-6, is EPEVTQTPSHQVTQMGQEVILRCVPISNHLYFYWYRQILGQKVEFLVSFYNNEISEKSEIFDDQFSVERPDGSNFTLKIRSTKLEDSAMYFCASSARGDSPLHFGNGTRLTVT.